This T cell receptor beta chain came from a study of response to subunit inactivated influenza vaccine (dated by TCRdb to the late 2010s). For context, the study as a whole: Deep quantitative profiling of the T cell receptor repertoire was used in the study to follow responses to a trivalent subunit inactivated influenza vaccine.

The library was generated by RT-PCR. Sequenced using an Illumina HiSeq 2500. The public reads were reanalyzed by TCRdb: fastp trimming at Q25, MiXCR alignment, in-frame beta chains only. Rows merge per CDR3 protein into single entries with the most common DNA and genes. The sample table shows just over 300,000 distinct CDR3 sequences, and 22% are seen once. Jointly, the top ten make up over 9% of the sample. The junction shows trimming of 3 bases on V and 1 base on J, plus 6 bases between the germline ends. Counted from cysteine to phenylalanine, this CDR3 has 13 amino acids. Just CDR3 DNA is preserved here, 39 bases in frame from base 1. For CDR1 and CDR2, the germline V gene (reference sequence) lists MNHNY and SVGAGI. Concerning this clonotype: It has no known antigen specificity. The sample holds no much larger clone one base away, and base qualities are not on file.

General study outcomes and caveats: It was suggested by the authors that each seasonal influenza vaccination may recruit only a limited number of new T cells.

Recombination linked TRBV6-6 to TRBJ1-1; no D gene can be assigned with confidence. The sequence was obtained from a man between 50 and 75 years old who received an inactivated influenza vaccine. Donor details come from another sample of the same person, matched by shared clones. Sequencing used PBMCs from blood, obtained less than 22 months after vaccination. The CDR3: CASSYLWNTEAFF. The nucleotide sequence reads TGTGCCAGCAGTTATTTGTGGAACACTGAAGCTTTCTTT.